The text below deals with one T cell receptor beta chain. This sample was included in a study of blood T cell repertoires in COVID-19. This table comes from immunoSEQ multiplex PCR, and its TCRdb copy is limited to in-frame clones, with some not included. Of around 700,000 clones in the sample, more than 80% were seen once. The sequence was obtained from a woman aged 18-29 years with acute or convalescent COVID-19. The sample comprised peripheral blood.

The CDR3 sequence is CASSPGNLGARGYTF. CDR3 DNA: TGTGCCAGCTCACCAGGAAATTTGGGGGCGCGAGGCTACACCTTC. V is TRBV18 and J is TRBJ1-2, with D possibly TRBD1 on 6 matching bases. V was trimmed by 2 bases and J by 8 bases, leaving 18 bases between them. The length of the CDR3 is 15 residues. CDR1 is KGHSH, CDR2 LQKENI, per germline.